These T cell receptor beta chains were read from a single sample in a study of cytotoxic CD8 clonotypes in ibrutinib-treated CLL. Clones were sequenced by immunoSEQ multiplex PCR, and TCRdb holds only the in-frame ones, with some missing. The sample consists of roughly 200,000 clones, over 60% of them appearing once. Sample: PBMCs, taken after 24 months of ibrutinib treatment. Receptor source: a human donor with chronic lymphocytic leukemia. The CDR3 runs from the conserved cysteine through the conserved F or W. Each record gives: clone size, D gene, V gene, J gene, CDR3 protein, CDR3 DNA. The D gene is left open where the match is weak. Size is omitted from some rows. Given values are once, few, many or a class for expanded clones.

>NA|NA|TRBV7-2|TRBJ2-7
CASSLLIGNSYEQYF
TGTGCCAGCAGCTTATTGATAGGGAATAGCTACGAGCAGTACTTC
>NA|NA|TRBV4-2|TRBJ2-1
CASSQGGNYNEQFF
TGTGCCAGCAGCCAAGGAGGGAACTACAATGAGCAGTTCTTC
>NA|NA|TRBV9|TRBJ2-5
CASGRGGGAGETQYF
TGTGCCAGCGGGCGCGGTGGGGGCGCGGGAGAGACCCAGTACTTC
>NA|TRBD2|TRBV30|TRBJ2-7
CAWSYTRLAGYYEQYF
TGTGCCTGGAGTTATACCCGACTAGCGGGATACTACGAGCAGTACTTC
>NA|NA|TRBV6-5|TRBJ2-1
CASKVGSNEQFF
TGTGCCAGCAAAGTGGGTTCCAATGAGCAGTTCTTC
>NA|NA|TRBV6-5|TRBJ2-1
CASSYSMVRNEQFF
TGTGCCAGCAGTTACTCGATGGTGCGGAATGAGCAGTTCTTC
>few|NA|TRBV7-2|TRBJ1-2
CASSLERNYGYTF
TGTGCCAGCAGCTTGGAGCGAAACTATGGCTACACCTTC
>NA|NA|TRBV6-1|TRBJ2-7
CASSEVDIYEQYF
TGTGCCAGCAGTGAAGTTGACATTTACGAGCAGTACTTC
>few|TRBD2|TRBV5-6|TRBJ2-7
CASSPGLAGPYEQYF
TGTGCCAGCAGCCCGGGACTAGCGGGACCCTACGAGCAGTACTTC
>NA|NA|TRBV5-1|TRBJ1-1
CASSLATVNTEAFF
TGCGCCAGCAGCTTGGCTACTGTGAACACTGAAGCTTTCTTT
>once|NA|TRBV7-2|TRBJ2-3
CASSLALLADTQYF
TGTGCCAGCAGCTTAGCCCTTTTGGCAGATACGCAGTATTTT
>few|NA|TRBV19|TRBJ1-5
CASSIREDQPQHF
TGTGCCAGTAGTATCAGGGAAGATCAGCCCCAGCATTTT
>NA|NA|TRBV6-5|TRBJ2-2
CASSRTGELFF
TGTGCCAGCAGTCGAACCGGGGAGCTGTTTTTT
>NA|TRBD1|TRBV18|TRBJ1-1
CASSPPRTGGAEAFF
TGTGCCAGCTCACCCCCAAGGACAGGGGGAGCTGAAGCTTTCTTT
>NA|NA|TRBV25-1|TRBJ1-4
CASSQSPNEKLFF
TGTGCCAGCAGTCAAAGTCCAAATGAAAAACTGTTTTTT
>NA|NA|TRBV6-5|TRBJ2-7
CASSYFGLAEQYF
TGTGCCAGCAGTTATTTCGGGTTGGCCGAGCAGTACTTC
>NA|NA|TRBV14|TRBJ1-2
CASSPSLLNYGYTF
TGTGCCAGCAGCCCCTCGTTGCTGAACTATGGCTACACCTTC
>NA|NA|TRBV18|TRBJ2-7
CASSPTTTSLSEQYF
TGTGCCAGCTCACCAACGACAACTTCTTTATCCGAGCAGTACTTC
>NA|TRBD2|TRBV29-1|TRBJ2-5
CSVDGTSGRAETQYF
TGCAGCGTTGACGGGACTAGCGGGAGGGCGGAGACCCAGTACTTC
>NA|NA|TRBV7-2|TRBJ2-3
CASSFVRTDTQYF
TGTGCCAGCAGCTTTGTCAGAACAGATACGCAGTATTTT
>few|NA|TRBV7-2|TRBJ2-7
CASSLIAAPEQYF
TGTGCCAGCAGCTTAATTGCGGCTCCCGAGCAGTACTTC
>NA|TRBD2|TRBV29-1|TRBJ2-1
CSAVLARSYNEQFF
TGCAGCGCTGTACTAGCGCGGTCCTACAATGAGCAGTTCTTC
>few|TRBD1|TRBV7-2|TRBJ1-1
CASSSSPDRGTTEAFF
TGTGCCAGCAGCTCATCGCCGGACAGGGGGACTACTGAAGCTTTCTTT
>NA|NA|TRBV11-3|TRBJ2-7
CASSLSGPNYEQYF
TGTGCCAGCAGCTTAAGTGGACCCAACTACGAGCAGTACTTC
>NA|TRBD1|TRBV6-5|TRBJ2-7
CASSNPGQGSYEQYF
TGTGCCAGCAGTAACCCGGGACAGGGATCTTACGAGCAGTACTTC